A single sample is the source of the 8 T cell receptor beta chains below, sequenced in a study of shared clonotypes between healthy human individuals. Produced via immunoSEQ multiplex PCR; TCRdb's table is partial and in-frame only. The sample yields around 2.1 million clones, nearly 97% seen once. The specimen sequenced was naive CD4+ T cells sorted from blood. The subset denotes: CD45RA+ positively selected. The receptors come from a man aged 18 to 29 in good health.

The chain carries TRBV2 and TRBJ1-5, with 9 bases identical to TRBD1. This CDR3 has 14 amino acids. Losses at the gene ends were 7 bases for V and 6 bases for J; bases not matched to a gene: 7. CDR1 SNHLY and CDR2 FYNNEI come from the germline V gene. The DNA of the CDR3 is TGTGCCAGCACCGGACAGGGGCTTGGTCAGCCCCAGCATTTT. Protein: CASTGQGLGQPQHF. The full variable domain, in which reference TRBV2 and TRBJ1-5 provide the parts outside the CDR3, is EPEVTQTPSHQVTQMGQEVILRCVPISNHLYFYWYRQILGQKVEFLVSFYNNEISEKSEIFDDQFSVERPDGSNFTLKIRSTKLEDSAMYFCASTGQGLGQPQHFGDGTRLSIL.

The CDR3 loop reads CASSFQPGQYGYTF. As DNA, the CDR3 is TGTGCCAGCAGCTTTCAACCGGGACAGTATGGCTACACCTTC. V gene TRBV7-9 combines with J gene TRBJ1-2; 7 bases are a match to TRBD1. V shed 3 bases, J shed 5 bases, and the junction held 6 bases outside the gene matches. Germline V CDR1 and CDR2: SEHNR, FQNEAQ (reference sequence). CDR3 length equals 14 residues.

The chain carries TRBV6-6 and TRBJ1-4; TRBD1 aligns across 8 bases. J was trimmed by 4 bases and V by 4 bases; bases with no gene match: 8. The CDR3 spans 16 residues. Germline CDR1 and CDR2: MNHNY and SVGAGI (reference sequence). CDR3 DNA: TGTGCCAGCAGTTCGCGGACAGGGAACTATAATGAAAAACTGTTTTTT. Amino acid sequence: CASSSRTGNYNEKLFF.

The rearrangement links TRBV7-9 to TRBJ2-3; the D gene is possibly TRBD2 (5 bases). Germline CDR1 is SEHNR and CDR2 is FQNEAQ (reference sequence). This CDR3 spans 18 amino acids. Trimming pared 4 bases from V and 0 bases from J, leaving 20 bases between. CDR3 sequence reads: CASSSKAESFSSTDTQYF. DNA of the CDR3: TGTGCCAGCAGCTCAAAAGCGGAATCATTTTCTAGCACAGATACGCAGTATTTT.

In the case of this clone: Other DNA sequences in this specimen translate into the identical CDR3. The V and J genes are TRBV5-1 and TRBJ2-1; 10 nucleotides match TRBD2. J lost 4 bases, V lost 0 bases, and 1 base had no gene match. Germline V gives CDR1 SGHRS, CDR2 YFSETQ. This CDR3 comprises 15 residues. The CDR3 protein is CASSLGLAGYNEQFF. The CDR3, as DNA: TGCGCCAGCAGCTTGGGACTAGCGGGTTACAATGAGCAGTTCTTC.

As for this clone: Other DNA sequences from this sample encode an identical CDR3 as well. The genes are TRBV7-2 and TRBJ1-4, with 10 positions matching TRBD1. V shed 5 bases and J 5 bases; nucleotides not matched to a gene: 2. Germline CDR1 is SGHTA and CDR2 is FQGNSA. The CDR3 loop spans 14 amino acids. The CDR3 sequence is CASSPDRGNEKLFF. CDR3 in DNA: TGTGCCAGCAGCCCGGACAGGGGGAATGAAAAACTGTTTTTT. Complete variable domain (other parts from reference TRBV7-2 and TRBJ1-4): GAGVSQSPSNKVTEKGKDVELRCDPISGHTALYWYRQSLGQGLEFLIYFQGNSAPDKSGLPSDRFSAERTGGSVSTLTIQRTQQEDSAVYLCASSPDRGNEKLFFGSGTQLSVL.

This chain links TRBV6-1 with TRBJ2-1, with 9 bases identical to TRBD1. After removal of 4 bases from V and 3 bases from J, the junction contained 4 bases not matched to a gene. There are 15 residues in the CDR3. The germline CDR1 and CDR2 sequences are MNHNS and SASEGT. The CDR3 spells CASSGRDRDYNEQFF. The CDR3 DNA sequence: TGTGCCAGCAGTGGCCGGGACAGGGACTACAATGAGCAGTTCTTC.

J is TRBJ2-7 and V is TRBV7-2; D might be TRBD1 (6 bases). Germline V gene sequence: CDR1 SGHTA, CDR2 FQGNSA. The CDR3 is made up of 12 amino acids. V dropped 6 bases and J dropped 3 bases, with 9 bases sitting between them. CDR3 DNA: TGTGCCAGCAGACAACAGGGCTACGAGCAGTACTTC. Amino acid sequence: CASRQQGYEQYF. Based on the CDR3 plus reference TRBV7-2 and TRBJ2-7, the full variable domain is GAGVSQSPSNKVTEKGKDVELRCDPISGHTALYWYRQSLGQGLEFLIYFQGNSAPDKSGLPSDRFSAERTGGSVSTLTIQRTQQEDSAVYLCASRQQGYEQYFGPGTRLTVT.